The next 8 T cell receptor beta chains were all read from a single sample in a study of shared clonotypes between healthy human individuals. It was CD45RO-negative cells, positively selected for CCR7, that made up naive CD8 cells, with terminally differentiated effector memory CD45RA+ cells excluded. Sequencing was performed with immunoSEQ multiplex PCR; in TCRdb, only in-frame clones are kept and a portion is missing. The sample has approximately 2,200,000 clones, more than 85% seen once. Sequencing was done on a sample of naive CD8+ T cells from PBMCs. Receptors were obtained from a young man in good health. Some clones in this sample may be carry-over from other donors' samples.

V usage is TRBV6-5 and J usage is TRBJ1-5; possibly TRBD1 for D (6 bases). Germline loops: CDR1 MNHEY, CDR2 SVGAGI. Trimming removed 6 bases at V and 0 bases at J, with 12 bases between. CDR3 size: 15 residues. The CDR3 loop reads CASSQGRYSNQPQHF. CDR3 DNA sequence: TGTGCCAGCAGCCAGGGGAGGTATAGCAATCAGCCCCAGCATTTT.

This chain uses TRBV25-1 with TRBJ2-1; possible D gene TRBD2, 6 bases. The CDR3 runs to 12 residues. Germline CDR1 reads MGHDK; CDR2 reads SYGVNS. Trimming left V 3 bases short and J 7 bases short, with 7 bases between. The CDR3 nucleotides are TGTGCCAGCAGTGACGGAGGGAATGAGCAGTTCTTC. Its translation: CASSDGGNEQFF. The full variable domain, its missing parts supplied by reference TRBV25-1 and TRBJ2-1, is EADIYQTPRYLVIGTGKKITLECSQTMGHDKMYWYQQDPGMELHLIHYSYGVNSTEKGDLSSESTVSRIRTEHFPLTLESARPSHTSQYLCASSDGGNEQFFGPGTRLTVL.

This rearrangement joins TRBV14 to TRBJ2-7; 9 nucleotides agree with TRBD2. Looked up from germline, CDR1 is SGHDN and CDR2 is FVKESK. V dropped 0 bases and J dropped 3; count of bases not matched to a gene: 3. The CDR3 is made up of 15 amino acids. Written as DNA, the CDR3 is TGTGCCAGCAGCCAAGACGCTAGCGGGAACTACGAGCAGTACTTC. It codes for CASSQDASGNYEQYF.

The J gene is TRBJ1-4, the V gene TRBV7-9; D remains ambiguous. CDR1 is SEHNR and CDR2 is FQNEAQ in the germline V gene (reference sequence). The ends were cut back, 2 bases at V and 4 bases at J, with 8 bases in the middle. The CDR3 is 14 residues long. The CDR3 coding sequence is TGTGCCAGCAGCTTATCGGGAAGTAATGAAAAACTGTTTTTT. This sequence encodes CASSLSGSNEKLFF.

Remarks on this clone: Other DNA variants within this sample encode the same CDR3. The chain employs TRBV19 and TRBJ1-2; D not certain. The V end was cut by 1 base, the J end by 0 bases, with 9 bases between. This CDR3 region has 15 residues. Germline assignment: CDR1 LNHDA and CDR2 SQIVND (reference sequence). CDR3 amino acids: CASSIGTAPNYGYTF. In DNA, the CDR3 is TGTGCCAGTAGTATAGGAACAGCTCCTAACTATGGCTACACCTTC.

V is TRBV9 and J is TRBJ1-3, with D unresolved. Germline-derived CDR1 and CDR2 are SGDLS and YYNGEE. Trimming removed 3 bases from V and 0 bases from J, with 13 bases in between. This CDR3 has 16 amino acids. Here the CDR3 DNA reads TGTGCCAGCAGCGCTCCCGAACGAAGCTCTGGAAACACCATATATTTT. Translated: CASSAPERSSGNTIYF.

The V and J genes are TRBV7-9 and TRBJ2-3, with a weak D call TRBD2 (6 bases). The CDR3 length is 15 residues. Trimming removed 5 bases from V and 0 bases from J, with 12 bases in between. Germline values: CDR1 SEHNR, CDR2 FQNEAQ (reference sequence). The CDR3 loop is CASSAGTLSTDTQYF. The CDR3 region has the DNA TGTGCCAGCAGCGCCGGGACTCTCAGCACAGATACGCAGTATTTT.

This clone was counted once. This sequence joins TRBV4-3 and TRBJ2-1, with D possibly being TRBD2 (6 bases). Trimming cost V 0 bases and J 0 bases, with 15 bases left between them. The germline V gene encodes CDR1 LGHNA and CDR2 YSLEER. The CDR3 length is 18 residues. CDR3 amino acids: CASSQESVSGSSYNEQFF. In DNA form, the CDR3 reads TGCGCCAGCAGCCAAGAAAGCGTTAGCGGTAGCTCCTACAATGAGCAGTTCTTC.